This T cell receptor (beta chain) was identified during a study of T cells in tuberculosis. V dropped 5 bases and J dropped 2 bases, with 10 bases sitting between them. CDR1 and CDR2 (germline): KGHSH, LQKENI. This CDR3 is built from 13 residues. Study conclusions and caveats: Cases with active tuberculosis were adults, while controls were adolescents.

About this clone itself: No antigen is known for it.

The method was immunoSEQ multiplex PCR; TCRdb's version includes in-frame clones alone and lacks a portion of them. The sample contains 20,000 to 25,000 clones, less than 98% of which appear only once. The chain has TRBV18 and TRBJ2-7; TRBD2 might be the D (5 bases). Sequenced material: PBMCs. This receptor was obtained from a donor aged 10-29 years with latent tuberculosis or without tuberculosis infection. The CDR3 spells CASSFPGTYEQYF. The DNA of the CDR3 is TGTGCCAGCTCATTCCCGGGGACCTACGAGCAGTACTTC.